The 18 T cell receptor beta chains reported below all come from one sample, sequenced in a study of T cell changes during pregnancy in multiple sclerosis. The assay was immunoSEQ multiplex PCR, and TCRdb's table has in-frame clones only and misses some. The sample holds 35,000 to 50,000 clones, around 90% seen once. Specimen: PBMCs (not recorded whether the cells were cultured). These receptor sequences come from a female donor with multiple sclerosis, enrolled in a pregnancy study.

The V gene is TRBV7-9, the J gene TRBJ2-5, with a possible D match to TRBD2 (7 bases). In germline, CDR1 is SEHNR, CDR2 FQNEAQ (reference sequence). The CDR3 totals 15 residues. V was cut by 0 bases and J by 3 bases, with 11 bases left in between. The CDR3 loop is CASSLAGGAEETQYF. CDR3 nucleotides: TGTGCCAGCAGCTTAGCGGGGGGGGCAGAAGAGACCCAGTACTTC.

This chain connects TRBV28 to TRBJ1-3; D gene ambiguous. V lost 2 bases and J lost 0, with 11 bases in between. CDR3 size: 16 residues. CDR1 and CDR2 from the germline V gene are MDHEN and SYDVKM. The CDR3 sequence: CASSLPTEASGNTIYF. The CDR3 nucleotides read TGTGCCAGCAGTTTACCCACAGAAGCCTCTGGAAACACCATATATTTT.

This clone was recorded a few times. The chain is built from TRBV4-2 and TRBJ1-2; maybe TRBD1 (6 bases). Trimming took off 4 bases at V and 3 bases at J, with 15 bases between the two ends. Germline-derived CDR1 and CDR2 are LGHNA and YNFKEQ. The CDR3 has 15 residues. In nucleotides, the CDR3 is TGTGCCAGCAGCCCCACAGGGATGAGGGACTATGGCTACACCTTC. Protein: CASSPTGMRDYGYTF.

The rearrangement uses TRBV6-1 and TRBJ2-3; 9 positions agree with TRBD2. Germline CDR1 is MNHNS and CDR2 is SASEGT. The CDR3 loop spans 14 amino acids. J was trimmed by 2 bases and V by 7 bases; bases with no gene match: 4. The CDR3 DNA sequence: TGTGCCAGCACGGGACTAGCCCACACAGATACGCAGTATTTT. Residues: CASTGLAHTDTQYF.

The chain carries TRBV18 and TRBJ2-7; 7 bases fit TRBD2. In germline, CDR1 is KGHSH, CDR2 LQKENI. The trim removed 0 bases at V and 0 bases at J, leaving 5 bases unmatched. CDR3 size: 16 residues. The CDR3 DNA reads as TGTGCCAGCTCACCACCGTGGGGGGGAGGCTCCTACGAGCAGTACTTC. It is translated as CASSPPWGGGSYEQYF.

The chain uses TRBV19 and TRBJ1-3, with TRBD1 identical over 9 bases. CDR3 length: 13 residues. The junction had 2 bases not matched to a gene; V was cut back by 9 bases and J by 2 bases. Germline V gives CDR1 LNHDA, CDR2 SQIVND (reference sequence). CDR3 loop: CASRTGAGNTIYF. The CDR3 DNA reads TGTGCCAGCAGGACAGGGGCTGGAAACACCATATATTTT. Variable domain in full (rest from reference TRBV19 and TRBJ1-3): DGGITQSPKYLFRKEGQNVTLSCEQNLNHDAMYWYRQDPGQGLRLIYYSQIVNDFQKGDIAEGYSVSREKKESFPLTVTSAQKNPTAFYLCASRTGAGNTIYFGEGSWLTVV.

This chain joins TRBV19 and TRBJ2-2; D uncertain. Germline CDR1 and CDR2: LNHDA and SQIVND (reference sequence). The CDR3 length is 14 residues. Trimming left V 3 bases short and J 1 base short, with 6 bases between. This chain's CDR3 is CASSILENTGELFF. CDR3 sequence (DNA): TGTGCCAGTAGTATTCTGGAGAACACCGGGGAGCTGTTTTTT.

CDR3 in DNA: TGTGCCAGCAGTTTAGGCGCCTCTAGCGGGAGTTGGGAGACCCAGTACTTC. Protein: CASSLGASSGSWETQYF. This chain uses TRBV28 with TRBJ2-5, with 10 bases fitting TRBD2. Germline CDR1 is MDHEN and CDR2 is SYDVKM. The J segment lost 5 bases and the V segment lost 2 bases, leaving 11 bases of the junction unmatched. This CDR3 contains 17 residues.

The chain recombines TRBV5-5 with TRBJ1-5; TRBD1 agrees at 7 bases. With 4 bases clipped from V and 2 bases from J, the junction kept 6 bases outside the gene matches. CDR3 length: 15 residues. Per germline, CDR1 SGHKS and CDR2 YYEKEE (reference sequence). CDR3 amino acids: CASSPTGKRNQPQHF. The CDR3 nucleotides read TGTGCCAGCAGCCCGACAGGGAAGCGCAATCAGCCCCAGCATTTT. Combining the CDR3 with reference TRBV5-5 and TRBJ1-5 gives the whole variable domain DAGVTQSPTHLIKTRGQQVTLRCSPISGHKSVSWYQQVLGQGPQFIFQYYEKEERGRGNFPDRFSARQFPNYSSELNVNALLLGDSALYLCASSPTGKRNQPQHFGDGTRLSIL.

This chain links TRBV5-1 with TRBJ1-6; TRBD1 is a possible D gene (5 bases). The germline gives CDR1 SGHRS, CDR2 YFSETQ. The V gene lost 5 bases and the J gene lost 7 bases, with 13 bases spanning the gap. The CDR3 covers 14 residues. CDR3 region: CASRVMQGNSPLHF. CDR3 nucleotides: TGCGCCAGCAGAGTGATGCAGGGCAATTCACCCCTCCACTTT.

V is TRBV14 and J is TRBJ2-1; D may be TRBD2 (6 bases). This CDR3 has 11 residues. V was cut by 2 bases and J by 13 bases, with 9 bases left in between. The germline gives CDR1 SGHDN, CDR2 FVKESK. The CDR3 protein is CASSQRDFQFF. The CDR3 DNA reads TGTGCCAGCAGCCAACGGGACTTCCAGTTCTTC.

The chain has TRBV7-9 and TRBJ1-4, with D unresolved. The germline V gene has CDR1 SEHNR and CDR2 FQNEAQ (reference sequence). The CDR3 has 15 residues. Trimming pared 5 bases from V and 5 bases from J, leaving 15 bases between. Here the CDR3 reads CASSPLFWANEKLFF. For the CDR3, the DNA is TGTGCCAGCAGCCCCCTCTTTTGGGCCAATGAAAAACTGTTTTTT.

The V call is TRBV6-6, the J call TRBJ2-1; D is unclear. This CDR3 is 14 amino acids long. Trimming took 7 bases from V and 0 from J, leaving 10 bases between them. Germline V CDR1 and CDR2: MNHNY, SVGAGI (reference sequence). The chain's CDR3 is CASTTPGSYNEQFF. The CDR3 DNA follows: TGTGCCAGCACTACGCCGGGCTCCTACAATGAGCAGTTCTTC.

The rearrangement joins TRBV18 to TRBJ2-7, with 15 bases matching TRBD2. Per the germline V gene, CDR1 is KGHSH and CDR2 is LQKENI. V was pared by 3 bases and J by 6 bases, with 3 bases of the junction left unmatched. The CDR3 extends over 15 amino acids. The CDR3 region is CASSPWTSGGGEQYF. In DNA, the CDR3 is TGTGCCAGCTCACCTTGGACTAGCGGGGGGGGCGAGCAGTACTTC.

V gene TRBV4-3 combines with J gene TRBJ2-1, with 8 bases aligning to TRBD2. Germline CDR1 LGHNA, CDR2 YSLEER. Trimming removed 5 bases from V and 6 bases from J; junction bases left unmatched: 3. This CDR3 region has 13 residues. DNA of the CDR3: TGCGCCAGCAGCAGACTAGCGCTCAATGAGCAGTTCTTC. The encoded protein is CASSRLALNEQFF.

The rearrangement uses TRBV9 and TRBJ2-2; 7 bases are shared with TRBD2. The germline gives CDR1 SGDLS, CDR2 YYNGEE. CDR3 length: 15 residues. V shed 0 bases, J shed 5 bases, and the junction held 4 bases outside the gene matches. The CDR3 sequence is CASSVGLADTGELFF. The CDR3 nucleotides are TGTGCCAGCAGCGTAGGACTAGCAGATACCGGGGAGCTGTTTTTT. The full variable domain, rest sourced from reference TRBV9 and TRBJ2-2, is DSGVTQTPKHLITATGQRVTLRCSPRSGDLSVYWYQQSLDQGLQFLIQYYNGEERAKGNILERFSAQQFPDLHSELNLSSLELGDSALYFCASSVGLADTGELFFGEGSRLTVL.

This clone came up a few times. The V and J genes are TRBV30 and TRBJ2-7; 8 bases are shared with TRBD1. CDR3 length equals 14 residues. CDR1 is GTSNPN and CDR2 is SVGIG in the germline V gene (reference sequence). Germline trimming cut 3 bases from V and 0 bases from J; bases unmatched to any gene: 4. CDR3 coding DNA: TGTGCCTGGAGCCACAGGGGGAGCTCCTACGAGCAGTACTTC. Protein: CAWSHRGSSYEQYF.

The rearrangement uses TRBV5-5 and TRBJ2-5, with D unresolved. V dropped 0 bases and J dropped 3 bases, with 15 bases sitting between them. Germline V gives CDR1 SGHKS, CDR2 YYEKEE (reference sequence). The CDR3 contains 16 residues. This CDR3 is CASSLGGLRLEETQYF. The CDR3 DNA sequence: TGTGCCAGCAGCTTGGGCGGCTTACGGTTAGAAGAGACCCAGTACTTC.